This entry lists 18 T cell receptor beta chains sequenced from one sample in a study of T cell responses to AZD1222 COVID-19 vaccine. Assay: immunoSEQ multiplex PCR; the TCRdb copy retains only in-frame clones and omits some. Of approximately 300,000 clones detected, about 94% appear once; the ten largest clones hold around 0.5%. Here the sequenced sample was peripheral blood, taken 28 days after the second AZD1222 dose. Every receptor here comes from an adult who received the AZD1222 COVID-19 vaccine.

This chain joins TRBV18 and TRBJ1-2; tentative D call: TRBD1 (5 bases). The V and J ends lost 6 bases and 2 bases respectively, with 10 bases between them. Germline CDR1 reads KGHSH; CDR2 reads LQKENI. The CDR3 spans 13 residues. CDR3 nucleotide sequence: TGTGCCAGCTCCGTGGGGCCCAACTATGGCTACACCTTC. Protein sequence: CASSVGPNYGYTF. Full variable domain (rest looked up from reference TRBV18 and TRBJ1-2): NAGVMQNPRHLVRRRGQEARLRCSPMKGHSHVYWYRQLPEEGLKFMVYLQKENIIDESGMPKERFSAEFPKEGPSILRIQQVVRGDSAAYFCASSVGPNYGYTFGSGTRLTVV.

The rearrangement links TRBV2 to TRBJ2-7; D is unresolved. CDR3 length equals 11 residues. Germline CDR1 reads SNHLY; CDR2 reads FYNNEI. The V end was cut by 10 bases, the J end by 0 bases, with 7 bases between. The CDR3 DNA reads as TGTGCCACTACACCCTCCTACGAGCAGTACTTC. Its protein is CATTPSYEQYF.

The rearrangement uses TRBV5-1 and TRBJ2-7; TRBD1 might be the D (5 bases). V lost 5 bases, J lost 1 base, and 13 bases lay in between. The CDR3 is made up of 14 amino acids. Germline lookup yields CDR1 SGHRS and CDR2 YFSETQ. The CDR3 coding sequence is TGCGCCAGCAGACCACAGGCGAGTTCCTACGAGCAGTACTTC. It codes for CASRPQASSYEQYF.

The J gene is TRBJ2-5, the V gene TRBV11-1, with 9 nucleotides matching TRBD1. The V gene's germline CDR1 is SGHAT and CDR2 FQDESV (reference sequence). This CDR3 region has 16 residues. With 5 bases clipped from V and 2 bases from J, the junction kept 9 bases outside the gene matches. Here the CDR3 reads CASSPRRGQGQETQYF. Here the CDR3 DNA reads TGTGCCAGCAGCCCTAGGAGGGGACAGGGACAAGAGACCCAGTACTTC. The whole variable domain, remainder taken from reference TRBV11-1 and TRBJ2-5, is EAEVAQSPRYKITEKSQAVAFWCDPISGHATLYWYRQILGQGPELLVQFQDESVVDDSQLPKDRFSAERLKGVDSTLKIQPAELGDSAMYLCASSPRRGQGQETQYFGPGTRLLVL.

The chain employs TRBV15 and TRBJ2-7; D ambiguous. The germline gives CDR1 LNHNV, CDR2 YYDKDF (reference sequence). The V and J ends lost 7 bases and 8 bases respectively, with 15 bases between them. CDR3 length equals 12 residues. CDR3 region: CATTPPSVQQYF. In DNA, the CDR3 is TGTGCCACCACCCCCCCCAGCGTCCAGCAGTACTTC.

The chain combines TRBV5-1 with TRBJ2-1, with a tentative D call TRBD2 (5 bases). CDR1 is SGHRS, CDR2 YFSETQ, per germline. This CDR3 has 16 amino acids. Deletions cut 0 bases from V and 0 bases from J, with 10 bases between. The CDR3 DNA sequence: TGCGCCAGCAGCTTGGGTCCAGGACTCTCCTACAATGAGCAGTTCTTC. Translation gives CASSLGPGLSYNEQFF.

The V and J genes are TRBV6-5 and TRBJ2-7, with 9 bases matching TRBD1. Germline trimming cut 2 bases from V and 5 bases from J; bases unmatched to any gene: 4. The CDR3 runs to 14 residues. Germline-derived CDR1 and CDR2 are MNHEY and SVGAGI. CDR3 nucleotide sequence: TGTGCCAGCAGTTACCGAGGGACAGGGAACGAGCAGTACTTC. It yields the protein CASSYRGTGNEQYF.

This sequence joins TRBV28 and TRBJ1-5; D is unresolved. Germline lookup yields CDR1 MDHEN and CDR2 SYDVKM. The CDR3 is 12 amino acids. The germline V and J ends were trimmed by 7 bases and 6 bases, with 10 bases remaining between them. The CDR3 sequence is CASTGALQPQHF. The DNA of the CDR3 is TGTGCCAGCACGGGCGCGCTTCAGCCCCAGCATTTT. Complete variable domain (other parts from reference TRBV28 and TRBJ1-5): DVKVTQSSRYLVKRTGEKVFLECVQDMDHENMFWYRQDPGLGLRLIYFSYDVKMKEKGDIPEGYSVSREKKERFSLILESASTNQTSMYLCASTGALQPQHFGDGTRLSIL.

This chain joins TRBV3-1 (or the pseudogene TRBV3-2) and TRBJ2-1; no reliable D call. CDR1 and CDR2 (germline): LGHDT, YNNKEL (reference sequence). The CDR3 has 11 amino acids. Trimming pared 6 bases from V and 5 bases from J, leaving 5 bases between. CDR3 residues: CASRSNNEQFF. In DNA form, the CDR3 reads TGTGCCAGCAGATCAAACAATGAGCAGTTCTTC.

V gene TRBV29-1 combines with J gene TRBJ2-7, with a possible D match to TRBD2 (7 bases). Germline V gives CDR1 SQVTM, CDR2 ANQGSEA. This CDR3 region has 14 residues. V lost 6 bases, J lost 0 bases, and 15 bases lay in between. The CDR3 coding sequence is TGCAGCGTCTTGGGGGGGCGGGACTCCTACGAGCAGTACTTC. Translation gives CSVLGGRDSYEQYF.

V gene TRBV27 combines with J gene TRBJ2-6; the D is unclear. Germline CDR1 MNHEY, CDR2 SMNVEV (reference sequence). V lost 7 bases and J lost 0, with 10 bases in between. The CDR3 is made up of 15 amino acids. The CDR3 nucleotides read TGTGCCAGCATAAGCCCTCCCTCTGGGGCCAACGTCCTGACTTTC. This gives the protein CASISPPSGANVLTF.

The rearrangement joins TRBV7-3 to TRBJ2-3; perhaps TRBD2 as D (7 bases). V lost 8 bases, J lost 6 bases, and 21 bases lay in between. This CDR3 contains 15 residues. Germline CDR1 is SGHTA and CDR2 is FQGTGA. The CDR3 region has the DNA TGTGCCAGCCGCCTAGGGGGGGGCGGTGCGGATACGCAGTATTTT. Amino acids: CASRLGGGGADTQYF.

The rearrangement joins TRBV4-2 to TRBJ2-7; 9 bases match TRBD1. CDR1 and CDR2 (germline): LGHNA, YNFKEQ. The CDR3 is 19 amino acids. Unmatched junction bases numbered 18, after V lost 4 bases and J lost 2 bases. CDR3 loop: CASSLNSGRTGVFTYEQYF. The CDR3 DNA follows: TGTGCCAGCAGCCTGAATTCGGGGCGGACAGGGGTTTTCACCTACGAGCAGTACTTC.

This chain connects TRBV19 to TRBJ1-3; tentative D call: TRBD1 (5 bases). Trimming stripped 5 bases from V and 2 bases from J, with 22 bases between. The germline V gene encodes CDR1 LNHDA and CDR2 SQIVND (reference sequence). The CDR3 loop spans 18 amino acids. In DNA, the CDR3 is TGTGCCAGTAGTGCAAAGGGCGGAGGGACGCAAGCTGGAAACACCATATATTTT. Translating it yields CASSAKGGGTQAGNTIYF.

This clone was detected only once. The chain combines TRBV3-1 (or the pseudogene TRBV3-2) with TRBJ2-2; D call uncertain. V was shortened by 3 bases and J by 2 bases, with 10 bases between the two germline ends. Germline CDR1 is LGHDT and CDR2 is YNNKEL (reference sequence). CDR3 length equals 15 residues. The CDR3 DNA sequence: TGTGCCAGCAGCCAGGCGCAACTTAACACCGGGGAGCTGTTTTTT. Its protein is CASSQAQLNTGELFF.

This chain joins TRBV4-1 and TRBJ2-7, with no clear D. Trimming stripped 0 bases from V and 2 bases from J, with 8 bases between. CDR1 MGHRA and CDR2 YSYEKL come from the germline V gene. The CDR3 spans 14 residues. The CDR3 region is CASSQEDTAYEQYF. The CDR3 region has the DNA TGCGCCAGCAGCCAAGAAGACACGGCCTACGAGCAGTACTTC.

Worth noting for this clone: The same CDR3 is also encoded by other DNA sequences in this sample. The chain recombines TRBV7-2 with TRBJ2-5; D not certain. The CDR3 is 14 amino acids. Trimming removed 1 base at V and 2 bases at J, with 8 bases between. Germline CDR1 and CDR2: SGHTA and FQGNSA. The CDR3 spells CASSLVAAQETQYF. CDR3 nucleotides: TGTGCCAGCAGCTTAGTAGCAGCGCAAGAGACCCAGTACTTC.

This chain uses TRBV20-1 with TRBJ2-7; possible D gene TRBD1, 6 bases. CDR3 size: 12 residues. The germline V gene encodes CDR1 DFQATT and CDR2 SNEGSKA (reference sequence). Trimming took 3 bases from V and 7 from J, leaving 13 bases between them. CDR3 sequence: CSASARGQEQYF. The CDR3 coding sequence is TGCAGTGCTAGTGCCCGAGGACAGGAGCAGTACTTC.